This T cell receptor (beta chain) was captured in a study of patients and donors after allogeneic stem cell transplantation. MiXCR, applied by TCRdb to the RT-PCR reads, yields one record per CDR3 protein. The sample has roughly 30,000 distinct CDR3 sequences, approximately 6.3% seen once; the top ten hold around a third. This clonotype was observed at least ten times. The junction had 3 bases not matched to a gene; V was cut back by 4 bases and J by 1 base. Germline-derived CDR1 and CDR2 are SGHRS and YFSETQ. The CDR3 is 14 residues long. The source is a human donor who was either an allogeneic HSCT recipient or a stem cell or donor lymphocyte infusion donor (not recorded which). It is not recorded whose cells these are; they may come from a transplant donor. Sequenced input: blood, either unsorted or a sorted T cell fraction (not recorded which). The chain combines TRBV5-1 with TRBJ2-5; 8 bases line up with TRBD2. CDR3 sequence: CASSPGLVQETQYF. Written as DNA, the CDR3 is TGCGCCAGCAGCCCGGGACTAGTCCAAGAGACCCAGTACTTC.